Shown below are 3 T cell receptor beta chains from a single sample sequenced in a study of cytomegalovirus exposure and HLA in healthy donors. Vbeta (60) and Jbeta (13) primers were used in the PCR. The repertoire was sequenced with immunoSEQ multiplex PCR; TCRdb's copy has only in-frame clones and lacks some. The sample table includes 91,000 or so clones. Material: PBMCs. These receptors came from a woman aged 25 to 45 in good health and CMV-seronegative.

Here the CDR3 reads CARRPDRERTDTQYF. For the CDR3, the DNA is TGTGCCAGAAGACCGGACAGGGAAAGGACAGATACGCAGTATTTT. This sequence joins TRBV5-3 and TRBJ2-3, with 8 bases identical to TRBD1. TRBV5-3 is designated an ORF whose function remains uncertain. The CDR3 length is 15 residues. The V and J ends lost 5 bases and 3 bases, in that order; junction bases with no gene match: 8.

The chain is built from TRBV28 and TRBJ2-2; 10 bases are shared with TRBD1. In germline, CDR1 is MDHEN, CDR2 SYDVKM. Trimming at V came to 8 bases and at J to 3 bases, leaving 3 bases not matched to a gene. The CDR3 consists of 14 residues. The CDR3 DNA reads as TGTGCCAGCGGTGGGACAGGGGACACCGGGGAGCTGTTTTTT. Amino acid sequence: CASGGTGDTGELFF.

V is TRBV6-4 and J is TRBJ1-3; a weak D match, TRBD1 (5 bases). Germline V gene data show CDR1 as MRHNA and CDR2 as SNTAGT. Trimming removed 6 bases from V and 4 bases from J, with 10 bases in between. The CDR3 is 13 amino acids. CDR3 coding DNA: TGTGCCAGCAGGGACACGGAGGGAAACACCATATATTTT. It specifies CASRDTEGNTIYF.